This record concerns one T cell receptor (beta chain) sequence. Its antigen is still unknown. The V gene lost 1 base and the J gene lost 8 bases, with 14 bases spanning the gap. Germline V gene sequence: CDR1 LGHNA, CDR2 YNFKEQ. The CDR3 covers 15 residues. This sample stems from a study of cytomegalovirus exposure and HLA in healthy donors. At the level of the study: In a previous analysis, approximately 110 million unique TCR beta sequences were found from approximately 180 million T cells.

Study-wide findings and caveats: A later analysis by the authors found several of the most significant clusters apparently linked to common viral pathogens. Earlier analysis looked at TCR beta V segments, and most were productive about 90% or about 30% of the time.

PCR primers comprised 60 Vbeta and 13 Jbeta primers. Only in-frame clones appear in the TCRdb table, and some are missing; sequencing was by immunoSEQ multiplex PCR. This sample has more than 90,000 clones; approximately 80% occur once, and the top ten carry about 3.8%. The origin of this receptor is a middle-aged man in good health and CMV-seronegative. V usage is TRBV4-2 and J usage is TRBJ1-4, with a tentative D call TRBD1 (6 bases). Specimen: PBMCs. For the CDR3, the DNA is TGTGCCAGCAGCCAAGCTCTCAGACAGGCCGAAAAACTGTTTTTT. This sequence encodes CASSQALRQAEKLFF.